Listed below are T cell receptor beta chains from one sample, sequenced in a study of T cells in Graves' hyperthyroidism and ophthalmopathy. TCRdb re-analysed the multiplex PCR reads in MiXCR, keeping a single row per CDR3 protein. The sample includes hundreds of thousands of distinct CDR3 sequences, approximately 16% of them seen just once. The material sequenced was blood. These receptors all come from a woman aged 40 to 49 with Graves' ophthalmopathy. CDR3s include the opening cysteine and the closing phenylalanine or tryptophan. D genes are given only for firm matches. Size tells how often a clone was seen (once, few, many) or the class of an expanded clone, and some rows leave it out.

j_call d_call v_call clone_size cdr3_nt cdr3_aa
TRBJ1-5 - TRBV15 - TGTGCCACCAGCAGTATGGGGGGTCAGCCCCAGCATTTT CATSSMGGQPQHF
TRBJ2-1 TRBD1 TRBV2 many TGTGCCAGCAGGGGGACAGGGTCTAATGAGCAGTTCTTC CASRGTGSNEQFF
TRBJ1-6 TRBD1 TRBV4-1 - TGCGCCAGCAGCCCGGGACAGGGGCCCTATAATTCACCCCTCCACTTT CASSPGQGPYNSPLHF
TRBJ2-1 TRBD2 TRBV2 - TGTGCCAGCAGTGAAGCGCGGCTAGCGGGAGGGCCGAGCTCCTACAATGAGCAGTTCTTC CASSEARLAGGPSSYNEQFF
TRBJ2-1 TRBD1 TRBV5-1 few TGCGCCAGCAGGATGTGGACAGGGGTGGATGAGCAGTTCTTC CASRMWTGVDEQFF
TRBJ1-2 - TRBV9 few TGTGCCAGCAGCGGACCGGCTGATGGCTACACCTTC CASSGPADGYTF
TRBJ1-2 - TRBV11-2 many TGTGCCAGCAGTCGAAACGGAAACTATGGCTACACCTTC CASSRNGNYGYTF
TRBJ2-2 - TRBV7-9 many TGTGCCAGCAGCGGGCGAAGTGACACCGGGGAGCTGTTTTTT CASSGRSDTGELFF
TRBJ1-5 TRBD1 TRBV27 few TGTGCCAGCAGTAGCACCTTATGGGACAGACCTTATAGCAATCAGCCCCAGCATTTT CASSSTLWDRPYSNQPQHF
TRBJ2-7 - TRBV5-6 few TGTGCCAGCAGCGGGTGGTCGGATCCCTACGAGCAGTACTTC CASSGWSDPYEQYF
TRBJ2-7 TRBD2 TRBV19 - TGTGCCAGTTCCCCCGGGACTAGCGAGTACGAGCAGTACTTC CASSPGTSEYEQYF
TRBJ2-7 - TRBV28 many TGTGCCAGCGGGGGGACGAGCTCCTACGAGCAGTACTTC CASGGTSSYEQYF